The 18 T cell receptor beta chains listed next were all sequenced from one sample in a study of shared clonotypes between healthy human individuals. TCRdb's table, derived via immunoSEQ multiplex PCR, lists solely in-frame clones and lacks some. Seen here are some 1.4 million clones, roughly 97% observed once, and the top ten hold approximately 1.2%. Sequencing was performed on naive CD4+ T cells sorted from blood. Subset noted: CD45RA+ positively selected. Source of these receptors: a man aged 30 to 39 in good health.

V usage is TRBV28 and J usage is TRBJ1-4, with a weak D call TRBD1 (5 bases). CDR1 is MDHEN and CDR2 is SYDVKM in the germline V gene. The CDR3 consists of 15 residues. V was shortened by 2 bases and J by 4 bases, with 11 bases between the two germline ends. DNA of the CDR3: TGTGCCAGCAGTTTACCCCGGGGGTTTAATGAAAAACTGTTTTTT. Translating gives CASSLPRGFNEKLFF.

In DNA, the CDR3 is TGTGCCAGCTCAGTTTCAGCGGGAGTCCGCCCGGGGGAGCTGTTTTTT. This codes for CASSVSAGVRPGELFF. The rearrangement uses TRBV18 and TRBJ2-2; 8 nucleotides align to TRBD2. The J segment lost 8 bases and the V segment lost 5 bases, leaving 13 bases of the junction unmatched. Per the germline V gene, CDR1 is KGHSH and CDR2 is LQKENI. The CDR3 runs 16 residues.

The rearrangement joins TRBV5-1 to TRBJ2-5; 8 nucleotides line up with TRBD1. Matching the DNA end better, TRBJ2-7 makes the J call doubtful. There are 14 residues in the CDR3. CDR1 and CDR2 from the germline V gene are SGHRS and YFSETQ. The CDR3 nucleotides read TGCGCCAGCAGCTTGGCAGGGGGCAGCTACGAGCAGTACTTC. It codes for CASSLAGGSYEQYF.

The chain's CDR3 is CASSVADGLNEKLFF. Here the CDR3 DNA reads TGTGCCAGCAGCGTAGCCGACGGTCTTAATGAAAAACTGTTTTTT. The chain has TRBV9 and TRBJ1-4, with D unresolved. The CDR3 has 15 amino acids. Germline CDR1 SGDLS, CDR2 YYNGEE. V was clipped by 0 bases and J by 4 bases, with 10 bases between them.

As for this clone: Other DNA sequences from this sample encode an identical CDR3 as well. The chain joins TRBV6-6 to TRBJ1-3; unclear D gene. Germline V CDR1 and CDR2: MNHNY, SVGAGI (reference sequence). This CDR3 spans 13 amino acids. V lost 3 bases to trimming and J lost 3 bases, with 6 bases between them. CDR3 sequence reads: CASSYPGGNTIYF. The CDR3 DNA is TGTGCCAGCAGTTATCCGGGTGGAAACACCATATATTTT.

The CDR3 DNA reads TGTGCCAGTTCTGTAGGGGGTACCTACAATGAGCAGTTCTTC. Amino acids: CASSVGGTYNEQFF. The chain couples TRBV28 to TRBJ2-1, with TRBD1 as a possible D gene (6 bases). Trimming removed 9 bases from V and 2 bases from J, with 14 bases in between. The CDR3 runs 14 residues. CDR1 is MDHEN and CDR2 is SYDVKM in the germline V gene.

The chain is built from TRBV10-3 and TRBJ2-5; 12 bases are a match to TRBD2. Germline CDR1 and CDR2: ENHRY and SYGVKD. V dropped 4 bases and J dropped 5; count of bases not matched to a gene: 20. The CDR3 sequence is 20 residues long. CDR3 DNA: TGTGCCATCAGTGTAGGCAGAAGGACTAGCGGGACTAGAGGGGAGGAGACCCAGTACTTC. Its protein product is CAISVGRRTSGTRGEETQYF.

V and J are TRBV11-2 and TRBJ2-4; 12 nucleotides line up with TRBD2. J gave up 9 bases and V 5 bases, and 8 bases lay outside the gene matches. Germline CDR1 SGHAT, CDR2 FQNNGV. The CDR3 spans 15 residues. The CDR3 protein is CASSHRTSGIVIQYF. CDR3 DNA sequence: TGTGCCAGCAGCCACCGGACTAGCGGGATAGTCATTCAGTACTTC.

The chain joins TRBV30 to TRBJ2-2; a possible D gene is TRBD2 (6 bases). V shed 0 bases and J shed 5 bases, with 13 bases lying between them. Germline assignment: CDR1 GTSNPN and CDR2 SVGIG (reference sequence). The CDR3 runs to 15 residues. The CDR3 DNA sequence: TGTGCCTGGAGTGTACTTCTCGGGGGTACCGGGGAGCTGTTTTTT. Translated: CAWSVLLGGTGELFF.

CDR3 loop: CASSLERGRAYEQYF. In DNA form, the CDR3 reads TGCGCCAGCAGCTTGGAGCGGGGAAGGGCCTACGAGCAGTACTTC. The genes are TRBV5-1 and TRBJ2-5; 7 bases line up with TRBD2. The J call may not be correct, given that the DNA end is closer to TRBJ2-7. CDR1 is SGHRS and CDR2 is YFSETQ in the germline V gene. The CDR3 spans 15 residues.

This chain uses TRBV28 with TRBJ2-7; perhaps TRBD1 as D (6 bases). Germline V gene data show CDR1 as MDHEN and CDR2 as SYDVKM. The CDR3 is 15 amino acids. V dropped 3 bases and J dropped 0 bases, with 12 bases sitting between them. The CDR3 DNA is TGTGCCAGCAGTTTTCCTCGGACAGCCTCCTACGAGCAGTACTTC. Amino acids: CASSFPRTASYEQYF.

V gene TRBV10-3 combines with J gene TRBJ2-3; D tentatively reads TRBD1 or TRBD2 (5 bases each). V was pared by 4 bases and J by 5 bases, with 13 bases between. CDR1 is ENHRY, CDR2 SYGVKD, per germline. The CDR3 contains 14 residues. This CDR3 reads CAISVGTVVDTQYF. The DNA of the CDR3 is TGTGCCATCAGTGTTGGGACCGTGGTAGATACGCAGTATTTT.

This clone was observed a single time. This chain connects TRBV18 to TRBJ1-1; D remains ambiguous. V gave up 4 bases and J gave up 2 bases, with 8 bases separating them. The CDR3 runs to 13 residues. Germline V gene lookup returns CDR1 KGHSH and CDR2 LQKENI. The CDR3, as DNA: TGTGCCAGCTCACTGGCAGTTAACACTGAAGCTTTCTTT. Translating gives CASSLAVNTEAFF.

On this clone: Other DNA sequences in this sample translate to the same CDR3. The chain carries TRBV18 and TRBJ2-5; D unresolved. Per the germline V gene, CDR1 is KGHSH and CDR2 is LQKENI. CDR3 length equals 12 residues. V was shortened by 4 bases and J by 5 bases, with 8 bases between the two germline ends. The CDR3 DNA is TGTGCCAGCTCACTAATTCCTGAGACCCAGTACTTC. Its translation is CASSLIPETQYF.

J is TRBJ2-2 and V is TRBV11-2; D is unclear. CDR1 and CDR2 from the germline V gene are SGHAT and FQNNGV. Trimming removed 6 bases from V and 7 bases from J, with 18 bases in between. CDR3 length: 15 residues. The CDR3, as DNA: TGTGCCAGCAGACCCGTTGCCCAATATAACGGGGAGCTGTTTTTT. It is translated as CASRPVAQYNGELFF.

The chain links TRBV28 to TRBJ2-7, with no clear D. The CDR3 has 14 amino acids. CDR1 and CDR2 (germline): MDHEN, SYDVKM. V shed 8 bases and J shed 4 bases, with 18 bases lying between them. CDR3 sequence (DNA): TGTGCCAGCTCAGCTCAGCTCCCCGCTTACGAGCAGTACTTC. The encoded protein is CASSAQLPAYEQYF.

The rearrangement uses TRBV30 and TRBJ1-2, with TRBD1 as a possible D gene (5 bases). Per the germline V gene, CDR1 is GTSNPN and CDR2 is SVGIG (reference sequence). CDR3 length: 18 amino acids. Deletions cut 4 bases from V and 1 base from J, with 25 bases between. The CDR3 spells CAWTKSGTEVWFNYGYTF. CDR3 DNA: TGTGCCTGGACTAAATCCGGGACGGAAGTCTGGTTTAACTATGGCTACACCTTC. Variable domain in full (rest from reference TRBV30 and TRBJ1-2): SQTIHQWPATLVQPVGSPLSLECTVEGTSNPNLYWYRQAAGRGLQLLFYSVGIGQISSEVPQNLSASRPQDRQFILSSKKLLLSDSGFYLCAWTKSGTEVWFNYGYTFGSGTRLTVV.

This chain uses TRBV6-5 with TRBJ2-7, with D tentatively TRBD1 or TRBD2 (5 bases each). V lost 6 bases and J 6 bases, leaving 21 bases between the germline ends. Germline loops: CDR1 MNHEY, CDR2 SVGAGI. CDR3 size: 15 residues. CDR3 region: CASSYTILGVGEQYF. CDR3 nucleotides: TGTGCCAGCAGCTATACTATTCTGGGGGTGGGCGAGCAGTACTTC.